The following is a T cell receptor (beta chain) sequence with its context. The antigen remains undetermined. Sequenced by immunoSEQ multiplex PCR; TCRdb stores in-frame clones only, minus some. The sample consists of roughly 120,000 clones, 85% to 90% of them appearing once. Germline CDR1 SEHNR, CDR2 FQNEAQ (reference sequence). This CDR3 contains 13 residues. The V gene lost 6 bases and the J gene lost 6 bases, with 15 bases spanning the gap. This sample is drawn from a study of cytomegalovirus exposure and HLA in healthy donors. Study results and caveats: Among TCR sequences, most were rare, though some public TCRs appeared in many donors. For cytomegalovirus status, the classifier reportedly gave diagnoses with high specificity and sensitivity. Confirmation in vitro established that a few CMV-associated chains were specific for CMV antigens.

The donors were members of the roughly 120-subject validation cohort (separate from the approximately 670-subject first cohort). The rearrangement joins TRBV7-9 to TRBJ2-7; maybe TRBD2 (5 bases). The TCR was taken from a woman in her thirties in good health and CMV-seropositive. The sequenced sample was PBMCs. Written as DNA, the CDR3 is TGTGCCAGCAGGCGGGCCGCCGGTGTCGAGCAGTACTTC. As protein: CASRRAAGVEQYF.